This TCR beta chain was sequenced for a study of T cell repertoires in cytomegalovirus infection. Study as a whole: Selected CMV epitopes included recently identified HLA-C-restricted ones as well as well-studied HLA-B-restricted ones. CMV infection plus the matching HLA type was flagged by public TCR beta signatures.

A single record per CDR3 protein comes from TCRdb applying MiXCR to the reads. The profile shows roughly 860,000 distinct CDR3 sequences, approximately 30% of them singletons. The germline V and J ends were trimmed by 2 bases and 2 bases, with 6 bases remaining between them. The CDR3 extends over 13 amino acids. In germline, CDR1 is MNHNS, CDR2 SASEGT. Worth noting for this clonotype: Antigen specificity is unknown.

Points from the study as a whole: Across the ex vivo response, the dominant clonotypes were HLA-C-restricted CMV-specific TCR beta clonotypes.

The source is a human donor in good health (CMV status not recorded). Some clones in this sample may be carry-over from other donors' samples. Sequencing was performed on cultured CD8+ T cells from PBMCs, taken from culture after CMV antigen stimulation. The chain joins TRBV6-1 to TRBJ1-2, with D uncertain. The CDR3 loop reads CASSETPNYGYTF. CDR3 nucleotide sequence: TGTGCCAGCAGTGAAACACCCAACTATGGCTACACCTTC.